This record covers a single T cell receptor beta chain. This record belongs to a study of blood T cell repertoires in COVID-19. Study background: Nucleic acid was either cDNA or gDNA, and it came from T cells, B-cell-depleted T cells, or PBMCs.

Sequencing used immunoSEQ multiplex PCR; TCRdb keeps in-frame clones, though not all of them. The table lists around 280,000 clones, about nine tenths of them singletons, with less than 2% in the top ten. What was sequenced was PBMCs or T cells enriched from blood (not recorded which). This TCR was recovered from a woman aged 40 to 50 who had recovered from COVID-19.

The CDR3 DNA follows: TGTGCCAGCGGGGACAGGGGAGAGACCCAGTACTTC. Its protein is CASGDRGETQYF. V gene TRBV18 combines with J gene TRBJ2-5, with 10 bases lining up with TRBD1. The CDR3 totals 12 residues. CDR1 and CDR2 from the germline V gene are KGHSH and LQKENI. Losses at the gene ends were 8 bases for V and 4 bases for J; bases not matched to a gene: 1.